This T cell receptor beta chain was obtained from a study of beta chain features in type 1 diabetes. Whole-study context: What patients shared with healthy donors was a similar profile of age, gender and cell yields. Study results and limitations: The naive, central memory and Treg TCRB repertoires showed an apparent similarity that was greater among patients than among healthy donors.

Averaging around 110 mL, one heparinised blood draw came from each individual donor. CD45RO/CCR7/CD25/CD127/CD95/CD27 separated CD4+ naive, central memory, regulatory and stem cell-like memory cells by sorting. This clone was counted only a few times. Antigen specificity is unknown. CDR3 length: 15 residues. Isolated RNA was reverse transcribed in full, so expressed TCRB transcripts were sequenced. Here immunoSEQ multiplex PCR was the method, and the copy in TCRdb shows in-frame clones only, minus some. The sample lists 970,000 or so clones, 17% occurring once. The chain combines TRBV21-1 with TRBJ2-4; whether TRBD2, the table's D call, matches the DNA was not checked. TRBV21-1 is termed a pseudogene. The TCR comes from a woman in her late teens or twenties in good health. Sequences were obtained from naive CD4+ T cells from blood. CDR3 protein: CASSSIEERERIQYF. The CDR3 nucleotides are TGTGCCAGCAGCTCGATCGAGGAGCGGGAGAGGATTCAGTACTTC.